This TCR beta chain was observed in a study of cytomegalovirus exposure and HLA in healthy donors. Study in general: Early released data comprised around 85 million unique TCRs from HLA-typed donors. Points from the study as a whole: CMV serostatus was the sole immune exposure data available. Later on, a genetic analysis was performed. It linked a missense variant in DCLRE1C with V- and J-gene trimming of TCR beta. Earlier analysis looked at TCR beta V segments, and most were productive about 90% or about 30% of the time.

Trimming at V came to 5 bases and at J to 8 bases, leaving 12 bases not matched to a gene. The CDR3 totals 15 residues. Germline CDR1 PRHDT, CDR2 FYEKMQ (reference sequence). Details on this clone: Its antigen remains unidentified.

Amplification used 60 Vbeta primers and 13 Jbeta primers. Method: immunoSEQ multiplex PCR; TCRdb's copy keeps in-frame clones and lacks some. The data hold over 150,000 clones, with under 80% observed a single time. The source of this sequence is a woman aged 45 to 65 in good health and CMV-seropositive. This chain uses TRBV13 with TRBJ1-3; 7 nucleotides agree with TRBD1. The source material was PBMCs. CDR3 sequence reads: CASSMTGKTRDTIYF. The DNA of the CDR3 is TGTGCCAGCAGCATGACAGGGAAAACTCGAGACACCATATATTTT.